This T cell receptor beta chain was identified in a study of cytomegalovirus exposure and HLA in healthy donors. Amplification used 60 Vbeta primers and 13 Jbeta primers. TCRdb keeps only in-frame clones here, not all; method: immunoSEQ multiplex PCR. Of 150,000 or so clones in the sample, about 75% were seen once. Study-level points and caveats: The sole available immune exposure information was CMV serostatus. Association of under 20,000 TCR beta sequences with HLA alleles was found at 0.05 false discovery rate in a later analysis. Confirmation was obtained in vitro that three CMV-associated chains are specific for CMV antigens.

CDR3 length equals 14 residues. Looked up from germline, CDR1 is KGHSH and CDR2 is LQKENI. Deletions cut 3 bases from V and 2 bases from J, with 10 bases between. Of note for this clone: The antigen remains undetermined.

The J gene is TRBJ2-5, the V gene TRBV18, with D tentatively TRBD2 (5 bases). This receptor was identified in a man between 18 and 29 years old in good health and CMV-seropositive. Sequencing was performed on PBMCs. CDR3 sequence (DNA): TGTGCCAGCTCACCCCCCGGACTTCAAGAGACCCAGTACTTC. Protein product: CASSPPGLQETQYF.